This T cell receptor (beta chain) was obtained from a study of T cell responses to AZD1222 COVID-19 vaccine. Study-level points and caveats: Following two doses of AZD1222, Spike-specific TCR breadth and depth rose.

Remarks on this clone: Its antigen is unknown.

Profiled with immunoSEQ multiplex PCR; TCRdb holds only in-frame clones, not every one. The sample shows 97,000 or so clones, approximately 90% of them seen only once. V lost 4 bases, J lost 4 bases, and 11 bases lay in between. CDR1 is LNHDA, CDR2 SQIVND, per germline (reference sequence). The CDR3 spans 14 residues. The receptor's source is an adult in good health. The input for sequencing was peripheral blood, taken on day 0 of AZD1222 vaccination. J is TRBJ1-5 and V is TRBV19; D is possibly TRBD1 (5 bases). The CDR3: CASSTQGLNQPQHF. In DNA form, the CDR3 reads TGTGCCAGTAGTACTCAGGGTTTGAATCAGCCCCAGCATTTT.